This TCR beta chain was identified during a study of CD8 T cells in Susac syndrome. With random hexamers, 0.5 to 1 ug RNA was reverse transcribed. Amplification of TCR beta CDR3 was carried out by immunoSEQ multiplex PCR, which covered 54 Vbeta and 13 Jbeta segments. TCRdb fed the immunoSEQ multiplex PCR reads into MiXCR, producing one record per CDR3 protein. The sample consists of roughly 190,000 distinct CDR3 sequences, approximately 95% of them appearing once. The CDR3 consists of 15 residues. Germline V gene sequence: CDR1 MNHEY, CDR2 SMNVEV (reference sequence). Trimming cost V 7 bases and J 0 bases; bases outside gene matches: 6.

Input material: CD8+ T cells from PBMCs. The chain employs TRBV27 and TRBJ1-5, with TRBD1 matching 7 bases. The receptor was derived from a human donor with Susac syndrome. Written as DNA, the CDR3 is TGTGCCAGCATGGAAGGGGGCCATAGCAATCAGCCCCAGCATTTT. Translated, it gives CASMEGGHSNQPQHF.